A single sample gave rise to the 8 T cell receptor beta chains below, sequenced in a study of CXCR3-negative and CXCR3-positive naive CD8 T cells. UMI-labeled TRB cDNA libraries were prepared by 5' RACE. One entry per CDR3 protein, without DNA, is what TCRdb gives after re-calling the 5' RACE reads. Its table records more than 50,000 distinct CDR3 sequences. What was sequenced was naive CXCR3- CD8+ T cells from blood. Noted subset: CD45RO-CCR7+CD27+CD95- naive CD8+ T cells lacking CXCR3 (TNR3-). These receptors all come from a human donor in good health. Some clones in this sample may be carry-over from other donors' samples.

This chain joins TRBV29-1 and TRBJ2-6; no DNA is available, so the TRBD2 call from TCRdb remains unchecked. The germline CDR1 and CDR2 sequences are SQVTM and ANQGSEA. The CDR3 contains 18 residues. The CDR3 is CSVGPTSGVVSGANVLTF.

The chain has TRBV5-6 and TRBJ2-5; checking the TCRdb D call of TRBD2 is not possible without DNA. Germline-derived CDR1 and CDR2 are SGHDT and YYEEEE. The CDR3 runs to 13 residues. The CDR3 protein is CASSLGGGGTQYF.

V gene TRBV11-2 combines with J gene TRBJ1-2; TCRdb selects TRBD1, and the lack of DNA leaves this call unchecked. The CDR3 totals 15 residues. The germline V gene has CDR1 SGHAT and CDR2 FQNNGV. The CDR3 spells CASRPTAGTEYGYTF. Looking up the rest from reference TRBV11-2 and TRBJ1-2 gives the full variable domain: EAGVAQSPRYKIIEKRQSVAFWCNPISGHATLYWYQQILGQGPKLLIQFQNNGVVDDSQLPKDRFSAERLKGVDSTLKIQPAKLEDSAVYLCASRPTAGTEYGYTFGSGTRLTVV.

V usage is TRBV7-9 and J usage is TRBJ2-1; TCRdb's D gene call, TRBD2, goes unchecked for lack of DNA. Looked up from germline, CDR1 is SEHNR and CDR2 is FQNEAQ (reference sequence). This CDR3 contains 18 residues. The CDR3 loop reads CASSLGGSGRARSNEQFF.

This chain uses TRBV7-2 with TRBJ2-7; the TCRdb call, TRBD1, lacks DNA for checking. The CDR3 covers 14 residues. Germline V gives CDR1 SGHTA, CDR2 FQGNSA. The CDR3 spells CASSPAGASYEQYF.

The V gene is TRBV10-3, the J gene TRBJ1-5. CDR3 length equals 16 residues. Germline CDR1 ENHRY, CDR2 SYGVKD. This chain's CDR3 is CAISESWKGSNQPQHF.

V gene TRBV7-3 combines with J gene TRBJ2-1. CDR3 length: 15 residues. Germline loops: CDR1 SGHTA, CDR2 FQGTGA. The CDR3 spells CASSPQRELYNEQFF. Using reference TRBV7-3 and TRBJ2-1 for the parts outside the CDR3, the full variable domain is GAGVSQTPSNKVTEKGKYVELRCDPISGHTALYWYRQSLGQGPEFLIYFQGTGAADDSGLPNDRFFAVRPEGSVSTLKIQRTERGDSAVYLCASSPQRELYNEQFFGPGTRLTVL.

The chain uses TRBV12-3 or TRBV12-4 and TRBJ2-5. The CDR3 has 12 amino acids. CDR3 protein: CASSFESETQYF.